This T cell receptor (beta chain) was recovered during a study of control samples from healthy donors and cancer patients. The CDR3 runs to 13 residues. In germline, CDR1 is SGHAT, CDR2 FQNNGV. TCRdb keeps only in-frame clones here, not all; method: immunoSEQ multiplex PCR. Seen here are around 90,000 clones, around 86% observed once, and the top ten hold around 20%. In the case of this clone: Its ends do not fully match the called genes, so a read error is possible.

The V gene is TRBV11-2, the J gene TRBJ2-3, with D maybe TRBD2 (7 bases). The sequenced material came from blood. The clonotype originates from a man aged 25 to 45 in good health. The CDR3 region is CASSLDKGGGRSF. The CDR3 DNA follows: TGTGCCAGCAGCTTAGATAAGGGGGGGGGCCGAAGTTTT.